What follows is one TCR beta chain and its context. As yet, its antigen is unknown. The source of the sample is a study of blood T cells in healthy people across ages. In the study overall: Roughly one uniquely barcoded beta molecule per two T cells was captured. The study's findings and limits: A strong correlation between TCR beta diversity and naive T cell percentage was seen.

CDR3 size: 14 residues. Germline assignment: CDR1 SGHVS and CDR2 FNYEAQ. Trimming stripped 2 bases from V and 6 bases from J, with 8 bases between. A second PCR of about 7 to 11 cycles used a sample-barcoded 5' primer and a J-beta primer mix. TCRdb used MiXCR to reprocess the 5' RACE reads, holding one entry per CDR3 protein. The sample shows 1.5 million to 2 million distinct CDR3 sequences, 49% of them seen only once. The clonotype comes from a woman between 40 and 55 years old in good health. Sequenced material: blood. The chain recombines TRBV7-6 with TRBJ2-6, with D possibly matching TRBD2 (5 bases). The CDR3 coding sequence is TGTGCCAGCAGCTTACCGGGGTTGGCCAACGTCCTGACTTTC. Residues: CASSLPGLANVLTF.